Detailed here is one TCR beta chain. This sample is drawn from a study of blood T cell repertoires in COVID-19. The CDR3 extends over 12 amino acids. Per germline, CDR1 SGHNT and CDR2 YYREEE (reference sequence). V was trimmed by 4 bases and J by 1 base, leaving 2 bases between them. Method: immunoSEQ multiplex PCR; TCRdb's copy keeps in-frame clones and lacks some. The profile shows hundreds of thousands of clones, around nine tenths of them singletons. What was sequenced was peripheral blood. J is TRBJ2-2 and V is TRBV5-4; D gene ambiguous. This clonotype was sampled from a woman aged 55-69 years with COVID-19, enrolled during active disease. CDR3 nucleotide sequence: TGTGCCAGCAGCCAGAACACCGGGGAGCTGTTTTTT. Its protein product is CASSQNTGELFF.